The 5 T cell receptor beta chains listed next were all sequenced from one sample in a study of blood T cell repertoires in COVID-19. Here immunoSEQ multiplex PCR was the method, and the copy in TCRdb shows in-frame clones only, minus some. The table shows 250,000 to 350,000 clones, with approximately 89% occurring only once. Input material: peripheral blood. Receptors originate from a woman between 55 and 75 years old with acute or convalescent COVID-19.

The gene calls are TRBV28 and TRBJ1-1, with D tentatively TRBD1 (6 bases). This CDR3 has 11 amino acids. Deletions cut 6 bases from V and 6 bases from J, with 8 bases between. Germline assignment: CDR1 MDHEN and CDR2 SYDVKM. The CDR3, as DNA: TGTGCCAGCAGGAGGACAGCTGAAGCTTTCTTT. As protein: CASRRTAEAFF.

This clone was observed a single time. This chain joins TRBV7-9 and TRBJ1-1, with D possibly matching TRBD1 (5 bases). The CDR3 is 13 amino acids. Germline V gives CDR1 SEHNR, CDR2 FQNEAQ (reference sequence). The V end lost 2 bases, the J end lost 8 bases, and 12 bases lay between the germline ends. CDR3 sequence (DNA): TGTGCCAGCAGCTTACGGGGGGATTGGGAAGCTTTCTTT. It specifies CASSLRGDWEAFF.

The count of this clone is one. V and J are TRBV27 and TRBJ1-1; D remains ambiguous. V lost 1 base to trimming and J lost 0 bases, with 12 bases between them. The CDR3 is 16 residues long. From germline, CDR1 is MNHEY and CDR2 SMNVEV (reference sequence). The CDR3 sequence: CASSLFPGKLNTEAFF. CDR3 nucleotides: TGTGCCAGCAGTTTATTCCCGGGGAAACTGAACACTGAAGCTTTCTTT.

The CDR3 protein is CASSLFLGAEAFF. The CDR3 coding sequence is TGTGCCAGCAGTTTATTTCTAGGCGCTGAAGCTTTCTTT. The genes are TRBV28 and TRBJ1-1; D ambiguous. Germline values: CDR1 MDHEN, CDR2 SYDVKM. V dropped 1 base and J dropped 6 bases, with 9 bases sitting between them. This CDR3 is 13 amino acids long.

The chain has TRBV7-2 and TRBJ2-5; a possible D gene is TRBD1 (6 bases). Trimming took 4 bases from V and 10 from J, leaving 16 bases between them. Germline CDR1 reads SGHTA; CDR2 reads FQGNSA. This CDR3 is built from 13 residues. The CDR3: CASSSTGTKGQYF. The CDR3 region has the DNA TGTGCCAGCAGCTCCACCGGGACAAAGGGCCAGTACTTC.